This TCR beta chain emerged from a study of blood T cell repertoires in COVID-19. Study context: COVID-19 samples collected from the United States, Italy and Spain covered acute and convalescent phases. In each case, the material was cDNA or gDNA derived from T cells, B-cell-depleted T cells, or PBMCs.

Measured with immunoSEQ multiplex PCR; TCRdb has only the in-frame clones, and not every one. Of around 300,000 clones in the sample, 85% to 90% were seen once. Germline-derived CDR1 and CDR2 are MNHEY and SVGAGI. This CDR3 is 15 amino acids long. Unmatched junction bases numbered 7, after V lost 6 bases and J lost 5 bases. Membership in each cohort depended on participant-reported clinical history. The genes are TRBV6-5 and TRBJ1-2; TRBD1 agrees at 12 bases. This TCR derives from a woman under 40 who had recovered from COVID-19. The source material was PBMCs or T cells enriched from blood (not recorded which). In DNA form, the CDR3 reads TGTGCCAGCAGGGGGACAGGGGGCGCGATATATGGCTACACCTTC. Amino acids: CASRGTGGAIYGYTF.